This T cell receptor (beta chain) appears in the sequencing data of a study of shared clonotypes between healthy human individuals. The data were produced by immunoSEQ multiplex PCR, yet TCRdb's version contains in-frame clones alone and is incomplete. The sample yields over 2 million clones, 85% to 95% seen once. This CDR3 region has 20 residues. The sequenced sample was naive CD4+ T cells from PBMCs. Documented subset: CD45RA+ positively selected. J is TRBJ2-4 and V is TRBV21-1; the D call TRBD2 from the table was never checked on the DNA. TRBV21-1 represents a pseudogene. The clonotype originates from a man aged 18 to 30 in good health. Some clones in this sample may be carry-over from other donors' samples. CDR3: CASSKGGTSGRPPAKNIQYF. For the CDR3, the DNA is TGTGCCAGCAGCAAAGGCGGAACTAGCGGGAGACCCCCAGCCAAAAACATTCAGTACTTC.